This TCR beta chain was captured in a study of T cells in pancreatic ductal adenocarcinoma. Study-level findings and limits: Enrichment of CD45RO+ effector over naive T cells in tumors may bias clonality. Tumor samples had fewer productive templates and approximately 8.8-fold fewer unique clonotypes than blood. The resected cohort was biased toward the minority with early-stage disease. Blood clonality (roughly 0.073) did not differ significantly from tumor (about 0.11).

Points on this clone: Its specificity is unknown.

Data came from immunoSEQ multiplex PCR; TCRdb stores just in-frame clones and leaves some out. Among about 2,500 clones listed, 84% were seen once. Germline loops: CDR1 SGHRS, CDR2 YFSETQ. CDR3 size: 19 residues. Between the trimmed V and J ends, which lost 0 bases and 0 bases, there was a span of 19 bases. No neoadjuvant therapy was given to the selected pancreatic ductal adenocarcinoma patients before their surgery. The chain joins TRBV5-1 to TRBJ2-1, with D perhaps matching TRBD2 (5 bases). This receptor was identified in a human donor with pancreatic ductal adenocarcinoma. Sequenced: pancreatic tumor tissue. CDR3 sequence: CASSLGISERGSSYNEQFF. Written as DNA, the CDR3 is TGCGCCAGCAGCTTGGGGATTAGCGAGAGAGGCAGCTCCTACAATGAGCAGTTCTTC.